This TCR beta chain was obtained from a study of T-cell memory formation after mild COVID-19. This clonotype was observed at least ten times. The CDR3 has 16 residues. In germline, CDR1 is ENHRY, CDR2 SYGVKD. Germline trimming cut 5 bases from V and 5 bases from J; bases unmatched to any gene: 10. UMIs and sample barcodes were carried by the TCR alpha and TCR beta cDNA libraries that 5'RACE produced using constant-segment primers. TCRdb reprocessed the 5' RACE reads via MiXCR and lists one record per CDR3 protein. The sample yields tens of thousands of distinct CDR3 sequences, approximately 7% seen once.

V usage is TRBV10-3 and J usage is TRBJ2-2, with 8 bases lining up with TRBD1. The origin of this receptor is a man aged 18 to 29 who had mild COVID-19 (a few samples of this study predate the infection). Cell type and time point are not known. The source material was PBMCs or a T cell subset sorted from them (not recorded which). The CDR3 region has the DNA TGTGCCATCAGTCGGACAGGGCTAAGCACAACCGGGGAGCTGTTTTTT. The encoded protein is CAISRTGLSTTGELFF.